The entry below describes one T cell receptor beta chain. Its target is unknown. The sample belongs to a study of cytomegalovirus exposure and HLA in healthy donors. With 3 bases removed from V and 1 base from J, the gap between germline ends came to 12 bases. Per the germline V gene, CDR1 is LNHNV and CDR2 is YYDKDF (reference sequence). The CDR3 contains 15 residues. Study findings and constraints: Most CMV-associated TCR beta chains were later found to appear HLA-restricted.

Vbeta (60) and Jbeta (13) primers were used in the PCR. Only in-frame clones appear in the TCRdb table, and some are missing; sequencing was by immunoSEQ multiplex PCR. The table has around 210,000 clones, around 73% seen once. Sequencing was performed on PBMCs. This receptor was obtained from a woman in her twenties or thirties in good health and CMV-seronegative. The gene calls are TRBV15 and TRBJ1-1, with a possible D match to TRBD1 (5 bases). The CDR3 DNA reads as TGTGCCACCAGCAGGAAGGGTAGGGGGAACACTGAAGCTTTCTTT. Its protein is CATSRKGRGNTEAFF.